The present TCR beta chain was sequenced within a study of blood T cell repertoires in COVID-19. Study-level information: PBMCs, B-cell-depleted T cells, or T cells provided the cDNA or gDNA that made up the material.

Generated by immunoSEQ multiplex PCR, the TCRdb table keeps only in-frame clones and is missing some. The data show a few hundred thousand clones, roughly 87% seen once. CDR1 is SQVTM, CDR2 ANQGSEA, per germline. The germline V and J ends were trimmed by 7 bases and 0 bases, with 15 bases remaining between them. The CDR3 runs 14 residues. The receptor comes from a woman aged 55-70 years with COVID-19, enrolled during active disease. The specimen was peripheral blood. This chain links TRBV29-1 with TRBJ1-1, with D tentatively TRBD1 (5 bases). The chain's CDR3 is CSATGYSMNTEAFF. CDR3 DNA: TGCAGCGCTACAGGATATTCCATGAACACTGAAGCTTTCTTT.